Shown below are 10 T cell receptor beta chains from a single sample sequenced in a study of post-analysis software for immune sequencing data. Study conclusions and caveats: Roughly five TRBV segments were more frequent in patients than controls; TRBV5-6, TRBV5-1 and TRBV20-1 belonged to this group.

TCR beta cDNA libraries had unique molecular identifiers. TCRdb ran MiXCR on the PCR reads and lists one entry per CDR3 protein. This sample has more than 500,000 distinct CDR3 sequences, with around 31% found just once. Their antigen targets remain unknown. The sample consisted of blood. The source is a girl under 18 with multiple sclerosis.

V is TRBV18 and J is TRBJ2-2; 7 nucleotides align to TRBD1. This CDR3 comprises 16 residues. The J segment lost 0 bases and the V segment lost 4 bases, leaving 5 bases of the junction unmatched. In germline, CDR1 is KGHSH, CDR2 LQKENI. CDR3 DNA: TGTGCCAGCTCACTACTAGGGACAGCGAACACCGGGGAGCTGTTTTTT. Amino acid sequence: CASSLLGTANTGELFF.

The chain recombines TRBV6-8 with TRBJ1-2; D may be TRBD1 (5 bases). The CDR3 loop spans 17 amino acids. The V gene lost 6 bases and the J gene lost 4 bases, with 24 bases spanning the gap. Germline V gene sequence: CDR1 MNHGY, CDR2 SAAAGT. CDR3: CASSLRTPSFPFYGYTF. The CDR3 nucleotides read TGTGCCAGCAGCCTAAGGACACCGTCGTTCCCTTTCTATGGCTACACCTTC.

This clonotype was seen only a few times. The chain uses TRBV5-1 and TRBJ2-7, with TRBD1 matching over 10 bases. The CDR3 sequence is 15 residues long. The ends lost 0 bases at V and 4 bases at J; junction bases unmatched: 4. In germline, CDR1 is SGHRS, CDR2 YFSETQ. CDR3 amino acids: CASSLETGGGYEQYF. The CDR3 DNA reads TGCGCCAGCAGCTTGGAGACAGGGGGCGGATACGAGCAGTACTTC.

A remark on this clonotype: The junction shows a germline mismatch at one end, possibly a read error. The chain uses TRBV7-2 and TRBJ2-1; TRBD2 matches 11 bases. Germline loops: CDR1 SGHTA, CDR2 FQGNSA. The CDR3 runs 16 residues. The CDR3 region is CASSKIAGGFDNKQFF. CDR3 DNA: TGTGCCAGCAGCAAAATAGCGGGGGGGTTTGACAATAAGCAGTTCTTC.

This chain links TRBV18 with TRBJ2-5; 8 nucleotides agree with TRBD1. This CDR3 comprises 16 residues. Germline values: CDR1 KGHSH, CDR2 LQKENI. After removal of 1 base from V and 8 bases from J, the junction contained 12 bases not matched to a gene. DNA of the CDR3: TGTGCCAGCTCACCACTTGGGACAGGCGACAGGGTCACCCAGTACTTC. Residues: CASSPLGTGDRVTQYF.

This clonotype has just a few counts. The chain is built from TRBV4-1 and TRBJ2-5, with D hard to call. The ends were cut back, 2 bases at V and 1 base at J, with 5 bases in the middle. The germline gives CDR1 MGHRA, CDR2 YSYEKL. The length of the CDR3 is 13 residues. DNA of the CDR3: TGCGCCAGCAGCCAAACCCTCCAAGAGACCCAGTACTTC. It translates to CASSQTLQETQYF.

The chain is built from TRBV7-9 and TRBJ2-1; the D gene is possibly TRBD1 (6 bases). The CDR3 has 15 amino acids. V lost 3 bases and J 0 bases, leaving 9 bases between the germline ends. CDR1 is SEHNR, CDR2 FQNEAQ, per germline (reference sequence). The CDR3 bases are TGTGCCAGCAGCTTGACCAGGGGCTCCTACAATGAGCAGTTCTTC. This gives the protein CASSLTRGSYNEQFF.

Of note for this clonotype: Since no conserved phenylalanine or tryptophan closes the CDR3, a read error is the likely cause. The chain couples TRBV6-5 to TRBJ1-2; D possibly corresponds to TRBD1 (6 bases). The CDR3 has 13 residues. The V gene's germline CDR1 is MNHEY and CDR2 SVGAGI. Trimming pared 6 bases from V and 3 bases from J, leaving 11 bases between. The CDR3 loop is CASSRGADYGYTC. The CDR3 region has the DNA TGTGCCAGCAGCCGGGGGGCGGACTATGGCTACACCTGC.

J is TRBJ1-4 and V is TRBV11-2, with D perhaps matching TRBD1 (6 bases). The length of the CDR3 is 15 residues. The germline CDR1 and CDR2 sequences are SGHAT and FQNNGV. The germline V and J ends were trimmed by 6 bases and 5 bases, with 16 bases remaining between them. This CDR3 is CASREQGLGNEKLFF. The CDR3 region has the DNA TGTGCCAGCAGGGAACAGGGCTTGGGGAATGAAAAACTGTTTTTT.

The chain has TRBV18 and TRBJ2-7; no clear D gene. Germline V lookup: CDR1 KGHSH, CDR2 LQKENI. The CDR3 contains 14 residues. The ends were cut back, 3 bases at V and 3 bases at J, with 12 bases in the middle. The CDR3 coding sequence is TGTGCCAGCTCACCTGGGGTCTCGATCTACGAGCAGTACTTC. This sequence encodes CASSPGVSIYEQYF.